This T cell receptor beta chain was profiled in a study of regulatory T cells in long-lasting Graves disease. Arm-PCR of CDR3 regions and iRepertoire HTBI primers were used to build TCR beta libraries. TCRdb recomputed calls from the multiplex PCR reads with MiXCR, one row per CDR3 protein. The sample holds more than 450,000 distinct CDR3 sequences, around 15% seen once. This clonotype was seen repeatedly, ten times or more. The germline V and J ends were trimmed by 4 bases and 4 bases, with 17 bases remaining between them. The germline CDR1 and CDR2 sequences are MNHEY and SMNVEV (reference sequence). The CDR3 runs 16 residues. Time point specified: newly diagnosed GD, antithyroid drugs for less than 3 months. After RNA was extracted from PBMCs, the TCR library was made from it. These data also formed part of another study, on T cells in Graves' hyperthyroidism and ophthalmopathy.

The genes are TRBV27 and TRBJ1-3; D gene unclear. The sequence was obtained from a man between 35 and 55 years old with Graves disease. The sample was peripheral blood mononuclear cells (PBMCs), taken at new diagnosis, from a patient treated with antithyroid drugs. The DNA for the CDR3 is TGTGCCAGCAGTTCTTGCGACGGCCCGGTGGGAAACACCATATATTTT. This translates into CASSSCDGPVGNTIYF.